The 9 T cell receptor beta chains given below trace back to one sample, sequenced in a study of CD8+CD57+ T cells in acquired aplastic anemia. For these receptors, no antigen is known. Flow cytometry had shown expanded CD8+CD57+ cells in the patients chosen for sequencing. Whole-study findings and limits: CD8+CD57+ cells (from patients) displayed lower diversity than the total CD4+ and CD8+ pools did.

Genomic DNA acted as the template from which TCR beta VDJ combination and CDR3 sequence profiling were carried out. TCRdb reprocessed the reads with MiXCR, giving one entry per CDR3 protein. Found here are some 16,000 distinct CDR3 sequences, approximately 38% of them singletons; the top ten hold around 85%. The sequenced sample consisted of CD8+CD57+ T cells sorted from PBMCs. The sample's subset: bead-enriched CD8+CD57+ effector memory T cells from SAA patients. These receptors originate from a human donor with aplastic anemia.

This clonotype was counted many times. The chain employs TRBV5-6 and TRBJ1-2; 10 nucleotides align to TRBD1. Looked up from germline, CDR1 is SGHDT and CDR2 is YYEEEE. V shed 5 bases, J shed 3 bases, and the junction held 4 bases outside the gene matches. The CDR3 has 14 amino acids. CDR3 bases: TGTGCCAGCAGACCGGGACAGGGGTACTATGGCTACACCTTC. Translated, it gives CASRPGQGYYGYTF.

This clonotype was seen ten or more times. The V call is TRBV5-1, the J call TRBJ2-7; 9 bases are a match to TRBD1. The CDR3 extends over 14 amino acids. V shed 2 bases and J 4 bases; nucleotides not matched to a gene: 4. Germline V gene data show CDR1 as SGHRS and CDR2 as YFSETQ. The CDR3 spells CASSLTGGNYEQYF. The CDR3 nucleotides are TGCGCCAGCAGCTTAACAGGGGGCAATTACGAGCAGTACTTC.

To note about this clonotype: One end of the junction fails to match germline, which may point to a read error. The chain couples TRBV29-1 to TRBJ2-1, with a possible D match to TRBD2 (6 bases). Germline loops: CDR1 SQVTM, CDR2 ANQGSEA. This CDR3 comprises 13 residues. The chain's CDR3 is CGVRDFYYNEQFF. The CDR3 DNA follows: TGCGGCGTACGGGACTTCTATTACAATGAGCAGTTCTTC.

This clonotype was counted at least ten times. V is TRBV5-5 and J is TRBJ1-2; D gene uncertain. This CDR3 has 14 residues. Germline V gene lookup returns CDR1 SGHKS and CDR2 YYEKEE (reference sequence). V lost 0 bases and J 0 bases, leaving 6 bases between the germline ends. The CDR3 here is CASSLEQSNYGYTF. The CDR3 DNA is TGTGCCAGCAGCTTGGAACAGTCTAACTATGGCTACACCTTC.

On this clonotype itself: Germline is not matched at one junction end, which may reflect a read error. The rearrangement uses TRBV15 and TRBJ2-1; D unresolved. Per the germline V gene, CDR1 is LNHNV and CDR2 is YYDKDF (reference sequence). This CDR3 has 18 residues. This CDR3 is CAASSQDGVGGSYNEQFF. The CDR3 DNA follows: TGTGCCGCCAGCAGCCAAGATGGGGTGGGTGGATCCTACAATGAGCAGTTCTTC.

The V and J genes are TRBV2 and TRBJ2-3; D not resolved. V was trimmed by 4 bases and J by 2 bases, leaving 7 bases between them. CDR1 is SNHLY and CDR2 is FYNNEI in the germline V gene. The CDR3 length is 13 residues. CDR3 sequence: CASSGAYTDTQYF. CDR3 bases: TGTGCCAGCAGTGGGGCTTACACAGATACGCAGTATTTT.

This chain links TRBV4-2 with TRBJ1-5; 9 bases match TRBD1. V lost 4 bases and J lost 6; bases outside the gene matches: 10. CDR3 length: 16 residues. Germline-derived CDR1 and CDR2 are LGHNA and YNFKEQ. CDR3 bases: TGTGCCAGCAGCCCCCACGGAACAGGGGGCGGTCAGCCCCAGCATTTT. Translated: CASSPHGTGGGQPQHF.

The chain joins TRBV7-2 to TRBJ2-5; D is unclear. The germline gives CDR1 SGHTA, CDR2 FQGNSA. Trimming took off 2 bases at V and 5 bases at J, with 9 bases between the two ends. The CDR3 is 13 residues long. The CDR3 here is CASSLSPGETQYF. The DNA of the CDR3 is TGTGCCAGCAGCTTATCCCCTGGGGAGACCCAGTACTTC.

This clonotype was seen at least ten times. CDR3 protein: CASSSVGRASLGYEQYF. The CDR3 DNA reads TGTGCCAGCAGCTCGGTAGGGAGGGCCTCTTTAGGTTACGAGCAGTACTTC. The V and J genes are TRBV11-2 and TRBJ2-7, with 7 bases lining up with TRBD2. Per germline, CDR1 SGHAT and CDR2 FQNNGV. CDR3 length: 17 residues. Losses at the gene ends were 4 bases for V and 4 bases for J; bases not matched to a gene: 16.